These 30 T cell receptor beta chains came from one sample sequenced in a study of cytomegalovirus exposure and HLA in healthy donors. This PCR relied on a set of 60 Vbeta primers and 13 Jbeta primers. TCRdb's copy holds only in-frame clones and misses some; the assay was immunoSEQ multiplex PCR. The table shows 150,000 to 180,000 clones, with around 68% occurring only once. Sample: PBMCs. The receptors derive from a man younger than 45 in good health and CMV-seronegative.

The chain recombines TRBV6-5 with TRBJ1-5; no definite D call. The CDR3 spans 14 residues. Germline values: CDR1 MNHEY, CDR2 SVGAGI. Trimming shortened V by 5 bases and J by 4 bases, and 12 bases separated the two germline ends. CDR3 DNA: TGTGCCAGCAGTGACCACAGATTTAATCAGCCCCAGCATTTT. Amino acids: CASSDHRFNQPQHF.

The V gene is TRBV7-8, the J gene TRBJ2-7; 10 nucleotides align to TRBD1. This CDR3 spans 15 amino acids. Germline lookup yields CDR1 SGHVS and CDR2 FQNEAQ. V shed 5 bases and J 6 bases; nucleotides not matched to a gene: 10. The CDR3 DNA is TGTGCCAGCAGCCCTCCGGGACAGGGGCTCAGCGAGCAGTACTTC. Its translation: CASSPPGQGLSEQYF.

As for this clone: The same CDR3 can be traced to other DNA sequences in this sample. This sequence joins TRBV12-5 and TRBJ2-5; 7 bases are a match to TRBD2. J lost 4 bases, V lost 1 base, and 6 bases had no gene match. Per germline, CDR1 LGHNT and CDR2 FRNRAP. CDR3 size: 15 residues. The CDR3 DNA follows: TGTGCTAGTGGTTTGGGACTAGCAGGTAGAGAGACCCAGTACTTC. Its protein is CASGLGLAGRETQYF.

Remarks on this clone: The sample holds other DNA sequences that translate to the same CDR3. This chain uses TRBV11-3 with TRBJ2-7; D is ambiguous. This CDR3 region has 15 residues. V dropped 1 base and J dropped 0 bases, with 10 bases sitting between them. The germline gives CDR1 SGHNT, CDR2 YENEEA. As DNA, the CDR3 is TGTGCCAGCAGCTTAGGAGGTGGAAGCTCCTACGAGCAGTACTTC. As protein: CASSLGGGSSYEQYF.

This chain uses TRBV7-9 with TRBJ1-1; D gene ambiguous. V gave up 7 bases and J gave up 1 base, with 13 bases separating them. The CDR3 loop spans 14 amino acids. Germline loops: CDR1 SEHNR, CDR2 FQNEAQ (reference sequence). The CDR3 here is CASTPIYSNTEAFF. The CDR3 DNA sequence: TGTGCCAGCACTCCAATTTACTCGAACACTGAAGCTTTCTTT.

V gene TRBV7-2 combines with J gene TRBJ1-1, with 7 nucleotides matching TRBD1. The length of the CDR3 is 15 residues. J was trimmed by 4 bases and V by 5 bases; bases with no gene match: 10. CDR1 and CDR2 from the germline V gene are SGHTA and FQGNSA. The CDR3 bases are TGTGCCAGCAGCACCCGACAGGGACGGGCCACTGAAGCTTTCTTT. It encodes CASSTRQGRATEAFF.

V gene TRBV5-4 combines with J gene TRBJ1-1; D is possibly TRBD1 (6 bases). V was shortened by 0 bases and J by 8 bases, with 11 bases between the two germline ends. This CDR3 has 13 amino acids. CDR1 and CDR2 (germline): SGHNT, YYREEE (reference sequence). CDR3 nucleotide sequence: TGTGCCAGCAGCTTGGGGTGGGGGCAGGAAGCTTTCTTT. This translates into CASSLGWGQEAFF.

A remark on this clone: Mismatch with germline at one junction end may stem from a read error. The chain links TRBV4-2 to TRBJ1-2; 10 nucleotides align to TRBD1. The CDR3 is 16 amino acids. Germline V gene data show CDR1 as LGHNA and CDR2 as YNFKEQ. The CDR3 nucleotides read TGTGCCAGCAGCCAAGATTGGACAGGGGGTGGCTATGGCTACCCCTTC. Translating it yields CASSQDWTGGGYGYPF.

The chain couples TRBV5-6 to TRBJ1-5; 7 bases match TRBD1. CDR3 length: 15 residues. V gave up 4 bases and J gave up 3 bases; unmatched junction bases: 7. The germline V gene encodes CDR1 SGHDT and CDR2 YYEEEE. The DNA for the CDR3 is TGTGCCAGCAGCCTGGGACAGTTAAACAATCAGCCCCAGCATTTT. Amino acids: CASSLGQLNNQPQHF.

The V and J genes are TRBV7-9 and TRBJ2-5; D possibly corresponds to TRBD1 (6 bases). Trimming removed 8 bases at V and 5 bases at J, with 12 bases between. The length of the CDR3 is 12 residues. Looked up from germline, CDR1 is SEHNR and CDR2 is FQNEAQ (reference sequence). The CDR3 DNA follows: TGTGCCAGCGCTGCTACAGGGGAGACCCAGTACTTC. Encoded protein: CASAATGETQYF.

This CDR3 is CASTLDKYQPQHF. DNA for the CDR3: TGTGCCAGCACCCTAGATAAGTATCAGCCCCAGCATTTT. The chain carries TRBV28 and TRBJ1-5; D gene uncertain. Trimming stripped 7 bases from V and 5 bases from J, with 12 bases between. CDR3 length: 13 residues. In germline, CDR1 is MDHEN, CDR2 SYDVKM.

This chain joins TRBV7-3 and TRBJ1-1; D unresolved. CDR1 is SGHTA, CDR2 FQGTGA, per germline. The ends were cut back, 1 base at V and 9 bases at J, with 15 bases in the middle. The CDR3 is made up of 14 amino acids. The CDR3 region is CASSLKIFGSQAFF. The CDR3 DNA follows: TGTGCCAGCAGCTTAAAAATTTTCGGGAGTCAAGCTTTCTTT. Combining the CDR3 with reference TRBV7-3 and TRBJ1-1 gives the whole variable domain GAGVSQTPSNKVTEKGKYVELRCDPISGHTALYWYRQSLGQGPEFLIYFQGTGAADDSGLPNDRFFAVRPEGSVSTLKIQRTERGDSAVYLCASSLKIFGSQAFFGQGTRLTVV.

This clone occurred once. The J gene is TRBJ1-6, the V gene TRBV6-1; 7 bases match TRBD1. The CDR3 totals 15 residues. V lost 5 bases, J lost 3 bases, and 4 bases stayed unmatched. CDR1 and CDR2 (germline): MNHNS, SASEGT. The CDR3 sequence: CASSKDRVYNSPLHF. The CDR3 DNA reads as TGTGCCAGCAGTAAAGACAGGGTCTATAATTCACCCCTCCACTTT.

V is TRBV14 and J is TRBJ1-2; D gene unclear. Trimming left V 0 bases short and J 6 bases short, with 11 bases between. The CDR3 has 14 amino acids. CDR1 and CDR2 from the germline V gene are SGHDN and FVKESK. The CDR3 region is CASSQDMEVDGYTF. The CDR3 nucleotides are TGTGCCAGCAGCCAAGATATGGAGGTGGATGGCTACACCTTC.

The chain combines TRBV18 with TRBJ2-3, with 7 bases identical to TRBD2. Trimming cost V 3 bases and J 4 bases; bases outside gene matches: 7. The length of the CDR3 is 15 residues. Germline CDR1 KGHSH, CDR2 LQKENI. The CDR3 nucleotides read TGTGCCAGCTCACCGGAGCAGGGAGGGTCAGATACGCAGTATTTT. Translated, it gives CASSPEQGGSDTQYF.

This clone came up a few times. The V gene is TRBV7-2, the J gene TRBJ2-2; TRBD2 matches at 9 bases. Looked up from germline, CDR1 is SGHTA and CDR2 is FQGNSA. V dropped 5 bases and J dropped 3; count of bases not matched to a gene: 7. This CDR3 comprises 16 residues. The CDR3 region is CASSLYAGGDTGELFF. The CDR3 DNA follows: TGTGCCAGCAGCCTATACGCGGGGGGGGACACCGGGGAGCTGTTTTTT.

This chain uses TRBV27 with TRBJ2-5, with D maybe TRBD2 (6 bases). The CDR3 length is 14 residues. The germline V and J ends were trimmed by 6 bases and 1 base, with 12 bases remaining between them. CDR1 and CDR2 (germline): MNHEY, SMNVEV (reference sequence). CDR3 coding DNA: TGTGCCAGCAGGATAGGGACTTTCCAAGAGACCCAGTACTTC. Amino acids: CASRIGTFQETQYF.

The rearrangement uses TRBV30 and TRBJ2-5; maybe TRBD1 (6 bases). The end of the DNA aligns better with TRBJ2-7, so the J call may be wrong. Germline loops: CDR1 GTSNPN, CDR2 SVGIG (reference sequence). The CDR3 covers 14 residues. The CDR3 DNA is TGTGCCTGGAGTGGGGGGCGCCGGGCCTACGAGCAGTACTTC. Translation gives CAWSGGRRAYEQYF.

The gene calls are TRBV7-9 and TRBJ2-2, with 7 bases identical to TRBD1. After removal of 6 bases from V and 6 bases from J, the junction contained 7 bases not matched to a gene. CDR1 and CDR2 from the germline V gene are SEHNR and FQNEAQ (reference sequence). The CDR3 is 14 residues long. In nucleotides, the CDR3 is TGTGCCAGCAGATCGCTGACAGGGCCCGGGGAGCTGTTTTTT. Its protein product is CASRSLTGPGELFF.

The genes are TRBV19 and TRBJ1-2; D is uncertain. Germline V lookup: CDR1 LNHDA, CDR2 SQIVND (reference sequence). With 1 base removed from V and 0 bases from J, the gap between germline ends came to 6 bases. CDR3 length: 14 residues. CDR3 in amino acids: CASSIGAANYGYTF. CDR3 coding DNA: TGTGCCAGTAGTATAGGGGCAGCTAACTATGGCTACACCTTC.

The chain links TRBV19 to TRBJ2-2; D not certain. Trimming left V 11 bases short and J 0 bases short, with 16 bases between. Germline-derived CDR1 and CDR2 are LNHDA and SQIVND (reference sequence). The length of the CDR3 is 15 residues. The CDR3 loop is CAPIRRRANTGELFF. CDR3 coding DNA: TGTGCCCCAATTCGCCGTCGAGCGAACACCGGGGAGCTGTTTTTT.

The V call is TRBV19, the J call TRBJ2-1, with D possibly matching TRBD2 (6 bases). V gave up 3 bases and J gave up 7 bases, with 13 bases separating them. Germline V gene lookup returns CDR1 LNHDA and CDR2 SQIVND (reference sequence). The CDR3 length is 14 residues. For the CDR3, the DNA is TGTGCCAGTAGTATGTGGGGGGTTGATAATGAGCAGTTCTTC. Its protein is CASSMWGVDNEQFF.

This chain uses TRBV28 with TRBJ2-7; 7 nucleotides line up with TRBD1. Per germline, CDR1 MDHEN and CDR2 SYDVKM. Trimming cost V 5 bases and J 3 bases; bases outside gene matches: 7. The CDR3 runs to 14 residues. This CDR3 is CASSPGTARYEQYF. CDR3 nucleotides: TGTGCCAGCAGTCCCGGGACAGCGCGCTACGAGCAGTACTTC.

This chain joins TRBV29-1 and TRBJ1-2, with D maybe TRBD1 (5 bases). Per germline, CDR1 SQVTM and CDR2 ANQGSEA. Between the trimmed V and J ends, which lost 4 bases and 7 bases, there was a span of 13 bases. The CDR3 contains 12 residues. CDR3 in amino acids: CSVGPRAGGYTF. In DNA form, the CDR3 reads TGCAGCGTTGGCCCCAGGGCCGGTGGCTACACCTTC.

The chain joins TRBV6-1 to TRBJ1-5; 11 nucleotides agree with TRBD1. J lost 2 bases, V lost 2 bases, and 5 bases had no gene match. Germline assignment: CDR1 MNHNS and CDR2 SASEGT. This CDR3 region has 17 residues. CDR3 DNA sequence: TGTGCCAGCAGTGAAAGGACAGGGGGCGTGGGCAATCAGCCCCAGCATTTT. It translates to CASSERTGGVGNQPQHF.

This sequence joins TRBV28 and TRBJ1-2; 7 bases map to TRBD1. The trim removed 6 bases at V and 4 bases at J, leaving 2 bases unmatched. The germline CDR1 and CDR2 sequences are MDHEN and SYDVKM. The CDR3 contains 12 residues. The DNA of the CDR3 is TGTGCCAGCAGCGACAGGGTCTATGGCTACACCTTC. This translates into CASSDRVYGYTF.

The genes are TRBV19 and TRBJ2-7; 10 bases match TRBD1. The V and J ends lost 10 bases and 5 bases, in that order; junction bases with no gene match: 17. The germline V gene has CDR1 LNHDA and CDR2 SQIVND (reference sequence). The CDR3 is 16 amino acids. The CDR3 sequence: CATSPGQGSRGDEQYF. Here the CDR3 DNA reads TGTGCCACCTCACCGGGACAGGGGTCCCGGGGCGACGAGCAGTACTTC.

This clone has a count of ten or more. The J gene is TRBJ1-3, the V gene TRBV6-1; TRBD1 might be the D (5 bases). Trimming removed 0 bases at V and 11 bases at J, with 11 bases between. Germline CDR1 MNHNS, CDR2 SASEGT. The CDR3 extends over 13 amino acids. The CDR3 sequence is CASSEAETAPIYF. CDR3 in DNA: TGTGCCAGCAGTGAAGCCGAGACAGCTCCCATATATTTT.

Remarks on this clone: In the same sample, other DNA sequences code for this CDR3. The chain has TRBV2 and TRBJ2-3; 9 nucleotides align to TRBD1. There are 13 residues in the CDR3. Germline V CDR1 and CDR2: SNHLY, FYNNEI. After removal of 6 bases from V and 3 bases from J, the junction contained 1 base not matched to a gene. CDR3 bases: TGTGCCAGCAGGGACAGGGGTACAGATACGCAGTATTTT. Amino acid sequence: CASRDRGTDTQYF.

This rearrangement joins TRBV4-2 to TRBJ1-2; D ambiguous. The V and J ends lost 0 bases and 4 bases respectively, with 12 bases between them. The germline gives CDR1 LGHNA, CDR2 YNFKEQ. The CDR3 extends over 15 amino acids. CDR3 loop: CASSQEGSIGYGYTF. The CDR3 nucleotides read TGTGCCAGCAGCCAAGAGGGCTCGATAGGCTATGGCTACACCTTC.